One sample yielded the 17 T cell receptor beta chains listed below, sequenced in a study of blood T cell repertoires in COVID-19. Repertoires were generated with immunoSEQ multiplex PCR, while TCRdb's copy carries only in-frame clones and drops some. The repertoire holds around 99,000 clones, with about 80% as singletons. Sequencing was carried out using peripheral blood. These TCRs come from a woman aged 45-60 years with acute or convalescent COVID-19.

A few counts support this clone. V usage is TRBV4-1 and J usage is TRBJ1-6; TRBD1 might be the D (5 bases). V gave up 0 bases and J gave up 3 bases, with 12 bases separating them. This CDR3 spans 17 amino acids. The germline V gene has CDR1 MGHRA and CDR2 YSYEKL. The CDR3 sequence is CASSQDTGGNYNSPLHF. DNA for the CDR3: TGCGCCAGCAGCCAAGATACAGGAGGGAACTATAATTCACCCCTCCACTTT.

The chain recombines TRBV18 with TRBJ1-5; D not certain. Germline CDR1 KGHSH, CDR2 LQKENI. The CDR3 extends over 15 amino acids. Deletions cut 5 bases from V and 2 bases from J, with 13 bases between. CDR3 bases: TGTGCCAGCTCAGGCGGGAGCTTGGGCAATCAGCCCCAGCATTTT. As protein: CASSGGSLGNQPQHF. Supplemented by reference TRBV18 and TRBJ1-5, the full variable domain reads NAGVMQNPRHLVRRRGQEARLRCSPMKGHSHVYWYRQLPEEGLKFMVYLQKENIIDESGMPKERFSAEFPKEGPSILRIQQVVRGDSAAYFCASSGGSLGNQPQHFGDGTRLSIL.

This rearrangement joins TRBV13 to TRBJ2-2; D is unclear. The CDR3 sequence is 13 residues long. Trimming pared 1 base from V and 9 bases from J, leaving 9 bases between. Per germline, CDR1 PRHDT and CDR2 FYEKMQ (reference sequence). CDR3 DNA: TGTGCCAGCAGCTTAGCCGGGTCGAGGGAGCTGTTTTTT. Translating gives CASSLAGSRELFF.

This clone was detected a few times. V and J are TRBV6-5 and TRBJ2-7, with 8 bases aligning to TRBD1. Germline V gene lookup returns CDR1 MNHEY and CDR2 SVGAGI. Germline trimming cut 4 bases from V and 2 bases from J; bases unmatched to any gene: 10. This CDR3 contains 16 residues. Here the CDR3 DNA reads TGTGCCAGCAGTTCTGGTCCCTTGACAGGGGCCTACGAGCAGTACTTC. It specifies CASSSGPLTGAYEQYF.

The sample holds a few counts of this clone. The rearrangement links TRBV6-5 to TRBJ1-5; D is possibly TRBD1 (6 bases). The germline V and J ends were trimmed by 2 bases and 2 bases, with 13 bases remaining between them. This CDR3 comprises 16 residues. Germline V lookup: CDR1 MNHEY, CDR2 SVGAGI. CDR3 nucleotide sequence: TGTGCCAGCAGTTACGGGGGGGGGCAGGGCAATCAGCCCCAGCATTTT. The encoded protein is CASSYGGGQGNQPQHF.

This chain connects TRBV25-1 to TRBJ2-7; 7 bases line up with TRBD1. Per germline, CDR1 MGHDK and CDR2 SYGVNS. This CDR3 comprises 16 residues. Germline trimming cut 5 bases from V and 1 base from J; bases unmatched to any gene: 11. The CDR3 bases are TGTGCCAGCAGTCCTACCAACAGGGGTTTGTCCTACGAGCAGTACTTC. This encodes CASSPTNRGLSYEQYF.

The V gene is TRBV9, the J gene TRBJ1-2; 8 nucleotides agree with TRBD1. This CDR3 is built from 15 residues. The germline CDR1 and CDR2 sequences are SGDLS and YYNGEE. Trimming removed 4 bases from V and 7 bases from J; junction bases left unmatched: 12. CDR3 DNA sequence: TGTGCCAGCAGCACCCGGACAGGGTCCCCTGTTGGCTACACCTTC. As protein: CASSTRTGSPVGYTF.

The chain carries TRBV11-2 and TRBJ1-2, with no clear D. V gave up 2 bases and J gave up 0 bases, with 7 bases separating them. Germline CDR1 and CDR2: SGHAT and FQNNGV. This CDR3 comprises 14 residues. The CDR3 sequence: CASSLSPANYGYTF. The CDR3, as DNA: TGTGCCAGCAGCTTATCGCCAGCTAACTATGGCTACACCTTC.

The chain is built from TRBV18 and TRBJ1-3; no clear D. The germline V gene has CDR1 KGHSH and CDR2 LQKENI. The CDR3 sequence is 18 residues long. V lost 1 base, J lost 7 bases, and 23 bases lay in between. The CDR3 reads CASSPLSTAGPIGNTIYF. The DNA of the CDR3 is TGTGCCAGCTCACCACTCTCCACAGCGGGTCCAATTGGGAACACCATATATTTT.

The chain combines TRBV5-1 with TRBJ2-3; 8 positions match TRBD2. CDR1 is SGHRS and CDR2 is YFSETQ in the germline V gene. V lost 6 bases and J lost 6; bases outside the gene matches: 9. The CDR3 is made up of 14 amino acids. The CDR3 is CASKSGGPWDTQYF. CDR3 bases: TGCGCCAGCAAAAGCGGGGGCCCTTGGGATACGCAGTATTTT.

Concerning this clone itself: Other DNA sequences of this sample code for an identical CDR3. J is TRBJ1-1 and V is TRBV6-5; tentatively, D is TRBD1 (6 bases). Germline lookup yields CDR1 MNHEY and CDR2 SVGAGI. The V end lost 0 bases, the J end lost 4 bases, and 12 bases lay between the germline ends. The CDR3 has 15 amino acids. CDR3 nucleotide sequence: TGTGCCAGCAGTTACTCGAGTAGGGGGTCCACTGAAGCTTTCTTT. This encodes CASSYSSRGSTEAFF.

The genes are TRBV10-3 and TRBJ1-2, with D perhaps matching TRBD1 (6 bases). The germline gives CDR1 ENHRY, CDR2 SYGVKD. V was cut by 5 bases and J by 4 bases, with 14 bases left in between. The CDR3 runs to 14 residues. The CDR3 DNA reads TGTGCCATCAGTTCGCCCGGGACATCCTATGGCTACACCTTC. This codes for CAISSPGTSYGYTF.

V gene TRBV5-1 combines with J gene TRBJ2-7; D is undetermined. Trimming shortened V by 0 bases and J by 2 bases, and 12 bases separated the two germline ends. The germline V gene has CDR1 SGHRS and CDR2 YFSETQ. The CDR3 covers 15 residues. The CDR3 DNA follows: TGCGCCAGCAGCTTGGGAGGAACATCAACCTACGAGCAGTACTTC. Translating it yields CASSLGGTSTYEQYF.

CDR3 amino acids: CASSSRGGNTEAFF. The CDR3 bases are TGTGCCAGCAGCTCAAGGGGAGGGAACACTGAAGCTTTCTTT. The gene calls are TRBV7-2 and TRBJ1-1; possibly TRBD1 for D (5 bases). V was trimmed by 4 bases and J by 1 base, leaving 10 bases between them. Per germline, CDR1 SGHTA and CDR2 FQGNSA. The CDR3 totals 14 residues.

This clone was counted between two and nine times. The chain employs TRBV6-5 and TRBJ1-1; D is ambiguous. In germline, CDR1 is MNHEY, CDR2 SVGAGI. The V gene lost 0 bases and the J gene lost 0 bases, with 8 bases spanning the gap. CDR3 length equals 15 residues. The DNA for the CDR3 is TGTGCCAGCAGTTACTCGAGGGATTTGAACACTGAAGCTTTCTTT. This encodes CASSYSRDLNTEAFF.

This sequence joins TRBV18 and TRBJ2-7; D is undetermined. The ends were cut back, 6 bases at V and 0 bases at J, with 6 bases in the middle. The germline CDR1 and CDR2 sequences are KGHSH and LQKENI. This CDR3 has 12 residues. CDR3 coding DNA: TGTGCCAGCTCTGCAGACTCCTACGAGCAGTACTTC. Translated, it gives CASSADSYEQYF.

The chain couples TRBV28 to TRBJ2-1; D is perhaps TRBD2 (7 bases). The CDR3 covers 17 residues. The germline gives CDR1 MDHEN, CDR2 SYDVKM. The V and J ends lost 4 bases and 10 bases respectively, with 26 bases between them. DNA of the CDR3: TGTGCCAGCAGTTCGCGCCTGGGGGGGCAGGGGTGGTGGGAGCAGTTCTTC. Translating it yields CASSSRLGGQGWWEQFF.